Below, one T cell receptor (beta chain) is given with its context. The data originate from a study of cytomegalovirus exposure and HLA in healthy donors. PCR amplification relied on 60 Vbeta primers (plus 13 Jbeta primers). Using immunoSEQ multiplex PCR, the repertoire was profiled, and TCRdb retains in-frame clones only, with some absent. The repertoire consists of 100,000 to 150,000 clones, with 65% to 85% occurring once and the leading ten covering 3.5% to 4.5%. Germline assignment: CDR1 SSHAT and CDR2 FNYEAQ (reference sequence). The CDR3 extends over 16 amino acids. V was pared by 1 base and J by 10 bases, with 11 bases of the junction left unmatched.

This sequence originates from a man aged 18 to 30 in good health and CMV-seropositive. The specimen was PBMCs. The genes are TRBV7-7 and TRBJ2-1; TRBD2 agrees at 9 bases. In nucleotides, the CDR3 is TGTGCCAGCAGCTTAGTGCCTAGCGGGGAAGGACGCGAGCAGTTCTTC. Translating gives CASSLVPSGEGREQFF.